This TCR beta chain is from a study of blood T cell repertoires in COVID-19. Study details: Sites in the United States, Italy and Spain provided acute and convalescent COVID-19 samples. The analysed material was cDNA or gDNA that came from T cells, B-cell-depleted T cells, or PBMCs.

Deletions cut 2 bases from V and 4 bases from J, with 11 bases between. This CDR3 has 14 amino acids. The V gene's germline CDR1 is MNHNS and CDR2 SASEGT. As handled by the study authors: Amplifying reference gene primers gave estimates of nucleated cell counts. Method: immunoSEQ multiplex PCR; TCRdb's copy keeps in-frame clones and lacks some. That table is the source of V, J and clone size, and D and trimming were worked out from the DNA. Of 90,000 to 100,000 clones listed, roughly nine tenths are singletons. Sequencing input: peripheral blood. The sequence was obtained from an older man with acute or convalescent COVID-19. This chain joins TRBV6-1 and TRBJ1-2; a weak D match, TRBD1 (5 bases). The CDR3 DNA is TGTGCCAGCAGTGAAAGTTGGGGGGGCTATGGCTACACCTTC. It is translated as CASSESWGGYGYTF.